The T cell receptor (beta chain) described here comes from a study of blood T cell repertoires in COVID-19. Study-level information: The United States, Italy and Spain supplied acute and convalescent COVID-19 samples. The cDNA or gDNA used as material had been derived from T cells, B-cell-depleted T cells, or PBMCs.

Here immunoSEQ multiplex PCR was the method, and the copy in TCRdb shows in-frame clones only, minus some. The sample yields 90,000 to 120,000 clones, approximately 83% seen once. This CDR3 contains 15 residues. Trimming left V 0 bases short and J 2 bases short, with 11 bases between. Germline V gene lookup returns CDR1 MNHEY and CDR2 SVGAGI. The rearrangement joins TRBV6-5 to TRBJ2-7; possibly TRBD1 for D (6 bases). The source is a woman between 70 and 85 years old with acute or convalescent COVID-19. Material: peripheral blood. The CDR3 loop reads CASSYSHRAPYEQYF. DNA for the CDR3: TGTGCCAGCAGTTACTCGCACAGGGCTCCCTACGAGCAGTACTTC.